The clone carrying this T cell receptor (beta chain) was detected many times. Its antigen remains unidentified. Ophthalmopathy donors showed moderate-to-severe activity, CAS ≥3, NOSPECS ≥4 and a duration under 3 months. From fresh peripheral blood, around 10 ml in volume, the PBMCs were obtained. This specimen comes from a study of Graves' ophthalmopathy and Graves' hyperthyroidism. Amplification of TCR beta CDR3 regions used RNA transcripts. The first round was an RT-PCR with HTBI primers, and the second round was a multiplex PCR. TCRdb passed the multiplex PCR reads through MiXCR, listing each CDR3 protein once. The sample carries about 370,000 distinct CDR3 sequences, 15% to 20% recorded once. V was trimmed by 5 bases and J by 3 bases, leaving 16 bases between them. The CDR3 totals 15 residues. CDR1 is SGHTA and CDR2 is FQGTGA in the germline V gene. Points from the study as a whole: Blood also contained most of the expanded thyroid clonotypes above 0.001 frequency.

The sample comprised peripheral blood. The sequence was obtained from a woman aged 18-29 years with Graves' ophthalmopathy. The chain couples TRBV7-3 to TRBJ2-5; a possible D gene is TRBD2 (5 bases). The CDR3 loop reads CASSTHRGAKETQYF. CDR3 coding DNA: TGTGCCAGCAGCACACACCGGGGTGCGAAAGAGACCCAGTACTTC. Variable domain in full (rest from reference TRBV7-3 and TRBJ2-5): GAGVSQTPSNKVTEKGKYVELRCDPISGHTALYWYRQSLGQGPEFLIYFQGTGAADDSGLPNDRFFAVRPEGSVSTLKIQRTERGDSAVYLCASSTHRGAKETQYFGPGTRLLVL.